This is a list of T cell receptor beta chains from one sample in a study of blood T cell repertoires in COVID-19. The data were produced by immunoSEQ multiplex PCR, yet TCRdb's version contains in-frame clones alone and is incomplete. In the table there are about 250,000 clones, 83% of which are singletons. The sequenced sample was peripheral blood. The receptors derive from a man of 80 years or more with acute or convalescent COVID-19. Both conserved end residues are part of each CDR3. D genes are given only for firm matches. Only part of the rows carry a size: once, few, many, or a class if the clone is expanded.

D gene	clone size	V gene	J gene	CDR3 DNA	CDR3 protein
.	.	TRBV29-1	TRBJ2-1	TGCAGCGTTGAACAGGGGCCCAATGAGCAGTTCTTC	CSVEQGPNEQFF
.	.	TRBV2	TRBJ1-1	TGTGCCAGCAGTGATTCGGGCACTGAAGCTTTCTTT	CASSDSGTEAFF
TRBD1	.	TRBV9	TRBJ2-2	TGTGCCAGCAGCGCCCGACAGGGAACGGGCGGGGAGCTGTTTTTT	CASSARQGTGGELFF
TRBD1	.	TRBV11-1	TRBJ2-7	TGTGCCAGCAGAAGAGCGGTACAGGGGATCCACGAGCAGTACTTC	CASRRAVQGIHEQYF
.	.	TRBV2	TRBJ1-4	TGTGCCAGCAGTGAAGCTGTCGGGAGGGGCAAACTGTTTTTT	CASSEAVGRGKLFF
.	.	TRBV11-1	TRBJ1-1	TGTGCCAGCAGCCTCACAGGGACCACTGAAGCTTTCTTT	CASSLTGTTEAFF
TRBD1	.	TRBV24-1	TRBJ2-5	TGTGCCACCAGTGACCCGGGACAGGGGTTGGTCCAGTACTTC	CATSDPGQGLVQYF
TRBD1	.	TRBV7-6	TRBJ2-2	TGTGCCAGCACGGGTGGGACAGGAAGGTCGGGGGAGCTGTTTTTT	CASTGGTGRSGELFF
.	once	TRBV9	TRBJ1-1	TGTGCCAGCAGCGTAGTCGGAGGCGCGGACACTGAAGCTTTCTTT	CASSVVGGADTEAFF
.	.	TRBV6-2/TRBV6-3	TRBJ1-4	TGTGCCAGCAGTTACGCGGACCCCGGGAGAGAAAAACTGTTTTTT	CASSYADPGREKLFF
.	.	TRBV2	TRBJ2-2	TGTGCCAGCAGTGGGCAAAACGCCGGGGAGCTGTTTTTT	CASSGQNAGELFF
TRBD2	.	TRBV3-1/TRBV3-2	TRBJ2-7	TGTGCCAGCAGTTTAGCGGGCGACCCCCTCTACGAGCAGTACTTC	CASSLAGDPLYEQYF
TRBD1	.	TRBV28	TRBJ2-5	TGTGCCAGCAGATCCTCCGGGACAGGGAGGGAGACCCAGTACTTC	CASRSSGTGRETQYF
.	.	TRBV4-1	TRBJ1-6	TGCGCCAGCAGCCAACGCGGTAGGGGCCTAAATTCACCCCTCCACTTT	CASSQRGRGLNSPLHF
TRBD2	.	TRBV19	TRBJ2-5	TGTGCCAGTAGTAGCCGACTAGCGGGGGACCAAGAGACCCAGTACTTC	CASSSRLAGDQETQYF
TRBD1	.	TRBV28	TRBJ1-3	TGTGCCAGCAGTTTGGGGGACAGGAGAAACACCATATATTTT	CASSLGDRRNTIYF
.	.	TRBV7-2	TRBJ1-6	TGTGCCAGCAGCAAAGTAACAGGGATGGCTTCACCCCTCCACTTT	CASSKVTGMASPLHF
.	many	TRBV5-8	TRBJ2-7	TGTGCCAGCAGCTTGTTCCAGGTCCACGAGCAGTACTTC	CASSLFQVHEQYF
.	.	TRBV5-8	TRBJ2-7	TGTGCCAGCAGCCCTTCCAGGGACGAGCAGTACTTC	CASSPSRDEQYF
TRBD1	.	TRBV28	TRBJ2-7	TGTGCCAGCAGCCCGGGACAGACTTACGAGCAGTACTTC	CASSPGQTYEQYF
TRBD1	few	TRBV27	TRBJ1-5	TGTGCCAGCTCACGGGACAGGGGGGATCAGCCCCAGCATTTT	CASSRDRGDQPQHF
TRBD2	.	TRBV3-1/TRBV3-2	TRBJ2-5	TGTGCCAGCAGCCAAGATGGGAGGGGCCGGGAGACCCAGTACTTC	CASSQDGRGRETQYF
.	.	TRBV28	TRBJ2-2	TGTGCCAGCAGTTTATCGGGGAGTGGGGGAGGTAGCTCCGGGGAGCTGTTTTTT	CASSLSGSGGGSSGELFF
TRBD2	.	TRBV7-9	TRBJ2-5	TGTGCCAGCAGCTTGGTCGGGGGGACGGAGACCCAGTACTTC	CASSLVGGTETQYF
.	.	TRBV28	TRBJ1-1	TGTGCCAGCAAGGTAGCCACTGAAGCTTTCTTT	CASKVATEAFF
.	.	TRBV29-1	TRBJ1-1	TGCAGCGTTGATGAGTTTTTGAGAGCTTTCTTT	CSVDEFLRAFF
TRBD1	.	TRBV7-9	TRBJ1-3	TGTGCCAGCAGCTTAGCAGGGGGCCCGGCGGGAAACACCATATATTTT	CASSLAGGPAGNTIYF
TRBD2	.	TRBV18	TRBJ2-2	TGTGCCAGCTCGCTGCTCGCTAGCGGGGGTCCGAACACCGGGGAGCTGTTTTTT	CASSLLASGGPNTGELFF
.	.	TRBV6-5	TRBJ1-6	TGTGCCAGTCGGGGAAGCTCCTATAATTCACCCCTCCACTTT	CASRGSSYNSPLHF
TRBD1	.	TRBV19	TRBJ2-1	TGTGCCAGTAGTACAGGATACAGGGGGCTTTCCTACAATGAGCAGTTCTTC	CASSTGYRGLSYNEQFF
TRBD1	.	TRBV18	TRBJ2-2	TGTGCCAGCTCCCTGGGACAGGGGGCAACCGGGGAGCTGTTTTTT	CASSLGQGATGELFF
.	.	TRBV30	TRBJ2-2	TGTGCCTCGACAAGACAAGCGAACACCGGGGAGCTGTTTTTT	CASTRQANTGELFF
.	.	TRBV6-1	TRBJ1-6	TGTGCCAGCAGTGAAGGCTTGACAAATTATAATTCACCCCTCCACTTT	CASSEGLTNYNSPLHF
TRBD2	.	TRBV7-2	TRBJ2-5	TGTGCCAGCAGCTTACGGTGGGGGAGGGGATCCCAAGAGACCCAGTACTTC	CASSLRWGRGSQETQYF
.	.	TRBV5-1	TRBJ1-2	TGCGCCAGCAGCTACTACCCCACCGCTACAGGGAGTAGTGGCTACACCTTC	CASSYYPTATGSSGYTF
TRBD2	.	TRBV7-9	TRBJ2-1	TGTGCCAGCTATATAGCGGGATTGATCAATGAGCAGTTCTTC	CASYIAGLINEQFF
TRBD1	few	TRBV28	TRBJ1-5	TGTGCCAGCGCGCCACAACAGGGGAGGAATCAGCCCCAGCATTTT	CASAPQQGRNQPQHF
TRBD2	.	TRBV5-5	TRBJ2-1	TGTGCCAGCAGCTTAACTAGCGGTTACAATGAGCAGTTCTTC	CASSLTSGYNEQFF
TRBD2	once	TRBV5-5	TRBJ2-7	TGTGCCAGCAGCTTGGCGGGAGGGCCTACCTACGAGCAGTACTTC	CASSLAGGPTYEQYF
TRBD1	.	TRBV30	TRBJ1-2	TGTGCCTGGAGCCAGACAGGGGGGACCTTTTATGGCTACACCTTC	CAWSQTGGTFYGYTF
TRBD2	.	TRBV5-4	TRBJ2-1	TGTGCCAGCAGCTACCCGGAGGGGCGGGGGGGCGCTGAGCAGTTCTTC	CASSYPEGRGGAEQFF
.	.	TRBV18	TRBJ1-5	TGTGCCAGCTCACCTCCGGGGGGCCGCAATCAGCCCCAGCATTTT	CASSPPGGRNQPQHF
TRBD1	.	TRBV5-1	TRBJ2-7	TGCGCCAGCAGCTTAGTACAGGGGGGCACCTACGAGCAGTACTTC	CASSLVQGGTYEQYF
TRBD1	.	TRBV12-3/TRBV12-4	TRBJ1-1	TGTGCCAGCAGTCCACCAGGGGGCACTGAAGCTTTCTTT	CASSPPGGTEAFF
TRBD1	.	TRBV5-5	TRBJ1-4	TGTGCCAGCAGCCCCGGGGACAGAACAACTAATGAAAAACTGTTTTTT	CASSPGDRTTNEKLFF
TRBD2	.	TRBV2	TRBJ2-1	TGTGCCAGCACCGAACTAGCGGGAGGGAACAATGAGCAGTTCTTC	CASTELAGGNNEQFF
TRBD1	.	TRBV6-2/TRBV6-3	TRBJ1-5	TGTGCCAGCAGCCACTTAGACAGGGTTCCCAGCAATCAGCCCCAGCATTTT	CASSHLDRVPSNQPQHF
.	.	TRBV2	TRBJ2-2	TGTGCCAGCAGTGGCCAGGGAATCGGGGAGCTGTTTTTT	CASSGQGIGELFF
.	.	TRBV21-1	TRBJ2-1	TGTGCCAGCAGCAAAAAGAGGGGTCCGGCGGGAGGACCCAATGAGCAGTTCTTC	CASSKKRGPAGGPNEQFF